One and the same sample provided the 28 T cell receptor beta chains below, sequenced in a study of T cell responses to AZD1222 COVID-19 vaccine. The protocol was immunoSEQ multiplex PCR, while the TCRdb copy is restricted to in-frame clones and leaves out a portion. The sample carries over 80,000 clones, approximately 91% recorded once. The specimen was peripheral blood, collected 28 days after the second AZD1222 dose. All receptors come from an adult who received the AZD1222 COVID-19 vaccine.

The rearrangement links TRBV3-1 (or the pseudogene TRBV3-2) to TRBJ1-5, with D unresolved. Per the germline V gene, CDR1 is LGHDT and CDR2 is YNNKEL (reference sequence). Trimming cost V 4 bases and J 4 bases, with 11 bases left between them. The CDR3 totals 14 residues. CDR3 region: CASSPARQNQPQHF. The CDR3 DNA reads as TGTGCCAGCAGCCCGGCCAGGCAAAATCAGCCCCAGCATTTT.

V and J are TRBV5-4 and TRBJ1-1, with no clear D. Germline V gives CDR1 SGHNT, CDR2 YYREEE (reference sequence). CDR3 length equals 15 residues. The V and J ends lost 9 bases and 5 bases respectively, with 23 bases between them. CDR3 bases: TGTGCCACCATTCCTGGGGAAGAATATGAGACTGAAGCTTTCTTT. This codes for CATIPGEEYETEAFF.

The chain has TRBV5-6 and TRBJ1-1, with 7 bases lining up with TRBD1. Germline V gene data show CDR1 as SGHDT and CDR2 as YYEEEE. This CDR3 spans 15 amino acids. The ends lost 4 bases at V and 1 base at J; junction bases unmatched: 7. The CDR3 region is CASSVSGTANTEAFF. CDR3 DNA sequence: TGTGCCAGCAGCGTATCCGGGACAGCGAACACTGAAGCTTTCTTT.

The V gene is TRBV19, the J gene TRBJ2-7, with TRBD1 matching over 7 bases. The CDR3 contains 15 residues. V shed 6 bases and J 4 bases; nucleotides not matched to a gene: 12. Germline lookup yields CDR1 LNHDA and CDR2 SQIVND (reference sequence). CDR3 coding DNA: TGTGCCAGTAGGCCGACAGGGCATTTTGCTTACGAGCAGTACTTC. Its protein product is CASRPTGHFAYEQYF. The entire variable domain, with the rest obtained from reference TRBV19 and TRBJ2-7, is as follows: DGGITQSPKYLFRKEGQNVTLSCEQNLNHDAMYWYRQDPGQGLRLIYYSQIVNDFQKGDIAEGYSVSREKKESFPLTVTSAQKNPTAFYLCASRPTGHFAYEQYFGPGTRLTVT.

The rearrangement uses TRBV9 and TRBJ1-6, with TRBD1 as a possible D gene (6 bases). The CDR3 consists of 15 residues. V was shortened by 3 bases and J by 4 bases, with 11 bases between the two germline ends. Per germline, CDR1 SGDLS and CDR2 YYNGEE. The CDR3 bases are TGTGCCAGCAGCGCCGGACAGTTATATAATTCACCCCTCCACTTT. It translates to CASSAGQLYNSPLHF. Drawing the rest from reference TRBV9 and TRBJ1-6, the complete variable domain is DSGVTQTPKHLITATGQRVTLRCSPRSGDLSVYWYQQSLDQGLQFLIQYYNGEERAKGNILERFSAQQFPDLHSELNLSSLELGDSALYFCASSAGQLYNSPLHFGNGTRLTVT.

V and J are TRBV19 and TRBJ1-2; D not resolved. Trimming took 4 bases from V and 8 from J, leaving 11 bases between them. Looked up from germline, CDR1 is LNHDA and CDR2 is SQIVND (reference sequence). The CDR3 length is 12 residues. The CDR3 reads CASSKAGSGYTF. The DNA for the CDR3 is TGTGCCAGTAGTAAGGCGGGGTCCGGCTACACCTTC.

This sequence joins TRBV7-8 and TRBJ2-7; 14 bases line up with TRBD2. This CDR3 comprises 21 residues. Trimming took 5 bases from V and 6 from J; bases not matched to a gene: 24. Germline values: CDR1 SGHVS, CDR2 FQNEAQ. As DNA, the CDR3 is TGTGCCAGCAGCCGGTCGTCTGGGGGGACTGGACTAGCGGGAGGAATAGGCGAGCAGTACTTC. Translating it yields CASSRSSGGTGLAGGIGEQYF.

J is TRBJ1-5 and V is TRBV30; possible D gene TRBD1, 6 bases. The CDR3 consists of 13 residues. The germline V gene has CDR1 GTSNPN and CDR2 SVGIG (reference sequence). V lost 5 bases and J lost 2, with 10 bases in between. CDR3 nucleotide sequence: TGTGCCTGGGCCCGACAGGGCAATCAGCCCCAGCATTTT. Encoded protein: CAWARQGNQPQHF.

By proportion, this clone is medium-sized. The rearrangement uses TRBV5-6 and TRBJ2-7; 7 positions agree with TRBD2. The CDR3 covers 15 residues. Germline CDR1 SGHDT, CDR2 YYEEEE. V gave up 3 bases and J gave up 3 bases; unmatched junction bases: 9. In DNA form, the CDR3 reads TGTGCCAGCAGCTCCCTCCTTCGGGGGGACTACGAGCAGTACTTC. Its protein product is CASSSLLRGDYEQYF.

V usage is TRBV30 and J usage is TRBJ1-4; D is unresolved. The germline V gene encodes CDR1 GTSNPN and CDR2 SVGIG (reference sequence). The CDR3 consists of 16 residues. Trimming stripped 1 base from V and 0 bases from J, with 12 bases between. For the CDR3, the DNA is TGTGCCTGGAGTGGTGGTGAGCTCCCAACTAATGAAAAACTGTTTTTT. Its protein product is CAWSGGELPTNEKLFF.

J is TRBJ1-1 and V is TRBV10-2, with D possibly being TRBD1 (6 bases). The CDR3 length is 12 residues. Germline values: CDR1 WSHSY, CDR2 SAAADI. Trimming shortened V by 11 bases and J by 7 bases, and 17 bases separated the two germline ends. The CDR3 here is CAVGGGQDEAFF. CDR3 in DNA: TGCGCCGTGGGTGGGGGGCAGGATGAAGCTTTCTTT.

This chain links TRBV7-9 with TRBJ2-6; 12 positions agree with TRBD1. V shed 6 bases, J shed 3 bases, and the junction held 9 bases outside the gene matches. The CDR3 is made up of 18 amino acids. Germline CDR1 reads SEHNR; CDR2 reads FQNEAQ (reference sequence). CDR3 region: CASSQWGTGGLGANVLTF. As DNA, the CDR3 is TGTGCCAGCAGTCAATGGGGGACAGGGGGCCTTGGGGCCAACGTCCTGACTTTC.

CDR3 bases: TGCGCCAGCAGCCAAGAATTTAGGTTGGGAGACAGTTACAATGAGCAGTTCTTC. Translated, it gives CASSQEFRLGDSYNEQFF. V usage is TRBV4-3 and J usage is TRBJ2-1; either TRBD1 or TRBD2 may fit D (5 bases each). Trimming removed 0 bases from V and 4 bases from J, with 19 bases in between. The V gene's germline CDR1 is LGHNA and CDR2 YSLEER. This CDR3 comprises 18 residues.

The genes are TRBV6-5 and TRBJ1-1; D possibly corresponds to TRBD1 (5 bases). Germline values: CDR1 MNHEY, CDR2 SVGAGI. This CDR3 is 15 amino acids long. Trimming stripped 4 bases from V and 4 bases from J, with 16 bases between. The CDR3 bases are TGTGCCAGCAGTTCGTTCAGGGTGTTGGGCACTGAAGCTTTCTTT. It codes for CASSSFRVLGTEAFF.

This sequence joins TRBV7-6 and TRBJ2-7; possibly TRBD1 for D (6 bases). Germline CDR1 reads SGHVS; CDR2 reads FNYEAQ. V shed 4 bases and J shed 2 bases, with 15 bases lying between them. The CDR3 spans 15 residues. Here the CDR3 DNA reads TGTGCCAGCAGCTCCTCTCCACAGGGTACCTACGAGCAGTACTTC. Translated, it gives CASSSSPQGTYEQYF.

As DNA, the CDR3 is TGTGCCAGCAGCTTAGCGGGAAAGAGCCAAGAGACCCAGTACTTC. Translating it yields CASSLAGKSQETQYF. The chain employs TRBV5-4 and TRBJ2-5, with 7 positions matching TRBD2. The V and J ends lost 2 bases and 1 base, in that order; junction bases with no gene match: 5. The CDR3 has 15 residues. The V gene's germline CDR1 is SGHNT and CDR2 YYREEE (reference sequence).

The J gene is TRBJ2-7, the V gene TRBV9; 8 nucleotides line up with TRBD2. Germline V CDR1 and CDR2: SGDLS, YYNGEE. The CDR3 totals 14 residues. Trimming took 4 bases from V and 0 from J; bases not matched to a gene: 3. The CDR3 DNA follows: TGTGCCAGCAGCAAGACTAGCGACTCCTACGAGCAGTACTTC. Its protein is CASSKTSDSYEQYF.

This chain links TRBV3-1 (or the pseudogene TRBV3-2) with TRBJ1-4, with D unresolved. This CDR3 has 14 residues. V lost 0 bases and J lost 7, with 9 bases in between. The V gene's germline CDR1 is LGHDT and CDR2 YNNKEL (reference sequence). The CDR3 DNA reads TGTGCCAGCAGCCAAGACGCTACGGCTGAAAAACTGTTTTTT. The encoded protein is CASSQDATAEKLFF.

This chain links TRBV7-2 with TRBJ2-7; 12 bases line up with TRBD2. The CDR3 is 17 amino acids. Germline V lookup: CDR1 SGHTA, CDR2 FQGNSA. With 4 bases clipped from V and 1 base from J, the junction kept 8 bases outside the gene matches. The CDR3: CASSSSQTSGSSYEQYF. The DNA of the CDR3 is TGTGCCAGCAGCTCCTCACAGACTAGCGGGAGTTCCTACGAGCAGTACTTC.

The gene calls are TRBV7-2 and TRBJ2-1; TRBD2 is a possible D gene (6 bases). CDR1 and CDR2 (germline): SGHTA, FQGNSA. The CDR3 consists of 13 residues. V was trimmed by 2 bases and J by 7 bases, leaving 9 bases between them. Here the CDR3 DNA reads TGTGCCAGCAGCTTAATGGAGGGGAATGAGCAGTTCTTC. Its translation is CASSLMEGNEQFF.

V and J are TRBV7-9 and TRBJ1-1; D not resolved. Germline-derived CDR1 and CDR2 are SEHNR and FQNEAQ (reference sequence). The CDR3 totals 14 residues. Trimming pared 0 bases from V and 1 base from J, leaving 6 bases between. The CDR3 reads CASSLAGPNTEAFF. In DNA form, the CDR3 reads TGTGCCAGCAGCTTAGCAGGGCCGAACACTGAAGCTTTCTTT.

This clone was recorded only once. The gene calls are TRBV29-1 and TRBJ2-7; D gene uncertain. The CDR3 is 13 amino acids. The V end was cut by 1 base, the J end by 5 bases, with 12 bases between. Germline V CDR1 and CDR2: SQVTM, ANQGSEA. The CDR3 DNA is TGCAGCGTTGAAGGGCAAGGGTTCGACGAGCAGTACTTC. It specifies CSVEGQGFDEQYF.

The V call is TRBV2, the J call TRBJ2-1; either TRBD1 or TRBD2 may fit D (5 bases each). CDR1 and CDR2 from the germline V gene are SNHLY and FYNNEI. The CDR3 is 17 amino acids. Trimming removed 0 bases at V and 3 bases at J, with 15 bases between. As DNA, the CDR3 is TGTGCCAGCAGTGAAGCCGGGGCTAACGGGCTCTACAATGAGCAGTTCTTC. This sequence encodes CASSEAGANGLYNEQFF.

The chain uses TRBV7-9 and TRBJ1-1; D is unresolved. With 1 base removed from V and 1 base from J, the gap between germline ends came to 10 bases. The germline V gene has CDR1 SEHNR and CDR2 FQNEAQ (reference sequence). The CDR3 has 15 residues. The DNA of the CDR3 is TGTGCCAGCAGCTTAGGTGGCGGTTGGAACACTGAAGCTTTCTTT. Encoded protein: CASSLGGGWNTEAFF. Complete variable domain (other parts from reference TRBV7-9 and TRBJ1-1): DTGVSQNPRHKITKRGQNVTFRCDPISEHNRLYWYRQTLGQGPEFLTYFQNEAQLEKSRLLSDRFSAERPKGSFSTLEIQRTEQGDSAMYLCASSLGGGWNTEAFFGQGTRLTVV.

The chain is built from TRBV19 and TRBJ2-1, with TRBD1 matching 9 bases. Germline lookup yields CDR1 LNHDA and CDR2 SQIVND (reference sequence). The CDR3 contains 15 residues. V lost 5 bases, J lost 4 bases, and 6 bases stayed unmatched. CDR3 coding DNA: TGTGCCAGTAGTCCCGGGACAGGGTATTACAATGAGCAGTTCTTC. This codes for CASSPGTGYYNEQFF.

V and J are TRBV19 and TRBJ2-7, with a possible D match to TRBD2 (5 bases). V lost 4 bases and J 12 bases, leaving 16 bases between the germline ends. This CDR3 region has 12 residues. Germline values: CDR1 LNHDA, CDR2 SQIVND (reference sequence). The CDR3 here is CASSSNGLSSYF. The CDR3 bases are TGTGCCAGTAGTAGTAACGGACTTTCTTCGTACTTC. The variable domain in full, with the rest retrieved from reference TRBV19 and TRBJ2-7, is DGGITQSPKYLFRKEGQNVTLSCEQNLNHDAMYWYRQDPGQGLRLIYYSQIVNDFQKGDIAEGYSVSREKKESFPLTVTSAQKNPTAFYLCASSSNGLSSYFGPGTRLTVT.

The chain recombines TRBV28 with TRBJ2-1; 8 nucleotides line up with TRBD2. Per the germline V gene, CDR1 is MDHEN and CDR2 is SYDVKM. With 6 bases clipped from V and 2 bases from J, the junction kept 6 bases outside the gene matches. The CDR3 extends over 15 amino acids. CDR3 sequence (DNA): TGTGCCAGCAGCCTAACTAGCGGAGCCTACAATGAGCAGTTCTTC. This gives the protein CASSLTSGAYNEQFF.

The rearrangement joins TRBV30 to TRBJ2-1, with D unclear. The CDR3 covers 17 residues. The germline V gene has CDR1 GTSNPN and CDR2 SVGIG (reference sequence). V was clipped by 0 bases and J by 2 bases, with 17 bases between them. The CDR3 sequence is CAWSVSIFGRPYNEQFF. The CDR3 DNA reads TGTGCCTGGAGTGTGTCTATATTTGGGCGGCCCTACAATGAGCAGTTCTTC.